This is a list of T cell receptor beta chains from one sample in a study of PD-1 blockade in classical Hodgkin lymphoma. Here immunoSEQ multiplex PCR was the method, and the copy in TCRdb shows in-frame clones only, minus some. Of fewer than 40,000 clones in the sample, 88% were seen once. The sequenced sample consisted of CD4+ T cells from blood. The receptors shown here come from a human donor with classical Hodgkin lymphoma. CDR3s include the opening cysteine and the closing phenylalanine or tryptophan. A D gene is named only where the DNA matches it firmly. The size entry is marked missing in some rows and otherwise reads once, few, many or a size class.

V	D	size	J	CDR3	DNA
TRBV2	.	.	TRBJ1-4	CASSLARSEEKLFF	TGTGCCAGCAGCCTCGCCCGATCGGAGGAAAAACTGTTTTTT
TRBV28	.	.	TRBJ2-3	CASGLTDTQYF	TGTGCCAGCGGACTCACAGATACGCAGTATTTT
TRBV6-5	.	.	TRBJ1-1	CASSYSKGWGNTEAFF	TGTGCCAGCAGTTACTCGAAAGGGTGGGGGAACACTGAAGCTTTCTTT
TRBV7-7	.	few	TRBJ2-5	CASSTGRGSRETQYF	TGTGCTAGTTCTACAGGGAGGGGATCACGAGAGACCCAGTACTTC
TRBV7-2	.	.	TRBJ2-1	CASSTIKQGFSSYNEQFF	TGTGCCAGCTCGACGATAAAACAGGGTTTCAGCTCCTACAATGAGCAGTTCTTC
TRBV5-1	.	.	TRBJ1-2	CASSAGLGNYGYTF	TGCGCCAGCAGCGCCGGACTGGGGAACTATGGCTACACCTTC
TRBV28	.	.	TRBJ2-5	CASSPLTAQETQYF	TGTGCCAGCAGTCCGCTGACAGCACAAGAGACCCAGTACTTC
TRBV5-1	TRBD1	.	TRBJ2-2	CASSVTGGAGELFF	TGCGCCAGCAGCGTGACAGGGGGTGCGGGGGAGCTGTTTTTT
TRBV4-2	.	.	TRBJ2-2	CASSPPGGGRTGELFF	TGTGCCAGCAGCCCTCCAGGAGGGGGGAGGACCGGGGAGCTGTTTTTT
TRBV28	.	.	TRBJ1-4	CAGGGNGNEKLFF	TGTGCCGGCGGGGGGAATGGTAATGAAAAACTGTTTTTT
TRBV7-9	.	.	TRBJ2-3	CASSPDSDTQYF	TGTGCCAGCAGCCCAGACAGCGATACGCAGTATTTT
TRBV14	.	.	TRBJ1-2	CASSPEGRQPLFNYGYTF	TGTGCCAGCAGCCCCGAGGGCAGGCAGCCATTATTTAACTATGGCTACACCTTC
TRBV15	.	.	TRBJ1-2	CATSRDREFGYTF	TGTGCCACCAGCAGAGATCGGGAGTTTGGCTACACCTTC
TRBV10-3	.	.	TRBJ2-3	CAISARSRGTTDTQYF	TGTGCCATCAGTGCCAGGTCCCGGGGAACCACAGATACGCAGTATTTT
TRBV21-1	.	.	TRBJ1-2	CASSDYPLTGATNYGYTF	TGTGCCAGCAGCGACTACCCTTTGACAGGAGCTACTAACTATGGCTACACCTTC
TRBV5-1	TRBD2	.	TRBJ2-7	CASSLGTSGRARMYEQYF	TGCGCCAGCAGCCTAGGGACTAGCGGGAGGGCCAGAATGTACGAGCAGTACTTC
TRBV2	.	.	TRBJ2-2	CASIRRALANTGELFF	TGTGCCAGCATCCGAAGGGCATTGGCGAACACCGGGGAGCTGTTTTTT
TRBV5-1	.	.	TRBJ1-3	CASSLESSSSTGNTIYF	TGCGCCAGCAGCTTGGAATCCTCCTCCTCAACGGGAAACACCATATATTTT
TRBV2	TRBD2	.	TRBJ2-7	CASSETSVNEQYF	TGTGCCAGCAGTGAGACTAGCGTCAACGAGCAGTACTTC
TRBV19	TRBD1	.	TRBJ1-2	CASTWSGQGAEGYTF	TGTGCCAGTACTTGGTCGGGACAGGGGGCGGAAGGCTACACCTTC
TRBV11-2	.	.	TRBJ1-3	CASSLALSKGGNTIYF	TGTGCCAGCAGCTTAGCTCTCTCCAAGGGAGGAAACACCATATATTTT
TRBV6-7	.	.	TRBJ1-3	CASSPRQSGNTIYF	TGTGCCAGCAGTCCGAGACAGAGTGGGAACACCATATATTTT
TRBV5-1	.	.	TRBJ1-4	CASSSQGGHGEKLFF	TGCGCCAGCAGCTCCCAGGGCGGTCATGGTGAAAAACTGTTTTTT
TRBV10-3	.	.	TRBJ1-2	CAISAGERYYGYTF	TGTGCCATCAGTGCAGGGGAGCGGTACTATGGCTACACCTTC
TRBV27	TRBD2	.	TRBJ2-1	CASSVAGGDNEQFF	TGTGCCAGCAGTGTAGCGGGAGGGGACAATGAGCAGTTCTTC
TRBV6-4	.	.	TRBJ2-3	CASSEWGTHQTSTDTQYF	TGTGCCAGCAGTGAATGGGGGACTCATCAAACGAGCACAGATACGCAGTATTTT
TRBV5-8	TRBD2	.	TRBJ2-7	CASRRESGGSYEQYF	TGTGCCAGCAGACGAGAATCGGGGGGGTCCTACGAGCAGTACTTC